These 32 T cell receptor beta chains share one sample of origin, sequenced in a study of blood T cell repertoires in COVID-19. The protocol was immunoSEQ multiplex PCR, while the TCRdb copy is restricted to in-frame clones and leaves out a portion. The sample carries about 150,000 clones, 80% recorded once. Material for sequencing was peripheral blood. These receptors were taken from a man between 60 and 70 years old with acute or convalescent COVID-19.

The chain links TRBV5-1 to TRBJ1-6; D is unresolved. The CDR3 length is 13 residues. Germline V lookup: CDR1 SGHRS, CDR2 YFSETQ. V gave up 0 bases and J gave up 14 bases, with 12 bases separating them. The CDR3 sequence: CASSLGGRSALHF. For the CDR3, the DNA is TGCGCCAGCAGCTTGGGAGGGAGGTCAGCCCTCCACTTT.

The rearrangement uses TRBV9 and TRBJ2-3, with 7 nucleotides matching TRBD2. The V and J ends lost 2 bases and 1 base, in that order; junction bases with no gene match: 4. Germline-derived CDR1 and CDR2 are SGDLS and YYNGEE. The CDR3 runs 15 residues. The CDR3 here is CASSVRGVRTDTQYF. CDR3 DNA sequence: TGTGCCAGCAGCGTCCGGGGGGTTCGCACAGATACGCAGTATTTT.

This clone was counted a single time. V gene TRBV28 combines with J gene TRBJ2-5, with TRBD1 matching 7 bases. J gave up 2 bases and V 6 bases, and 6 bases lay outside the gene matches. Germline CDR1 MDHEN, CDR2 SYDVKM. The CDR3 loop spans 14 amino acids. CDR3: CASRSYRGQETQYF. The CDR3, as DNA: TGTGCCAGCAGAAGTTACAGGGGACAAGAGACCCAGTACTTC.

This clone came up once. This chain uses TRBV12-3 or TRBV12-4 with TRBJ2-1, with D possibly TRBD2 on 5 matching bases. The length of the CDR3 is 12 residues. The ends were cut back, 0 bases at V and 9 bases at J, with 6 bases in the middle. The CDR3 bases are TGTGCCAGCAGTTTAGCCCGGGGTGAGCAGTTCTTC. Protein: CASSLARGEQFF.

This clone was observed a single time. V and J are TRBV29-1 and TRBJ1-1; D gene ambiguous. With 4 bases removed from V and 3 bases from J, the gap between germline ends came to 12 bases. Germline V gives CDR1 SQVTM, CDR2 ANQGSEA. The CDR3 is 13 amino acids. The CDR3 spells CSVGSREDTEAFF. The CDR3 bases are TGCAGCGTTGGAAGTCGGGAGGACACTGAAGCTTTCTTT.

This chain uses TRBV7-9 with TRBJ2-6; D gene ambiguous. V dropped 5 bases and J dropped 2 bases, with 13 bases sitting between them. The CDR3 contains 16 residues. Germline CDR1 is SEHNR and CDR2 is FQNEAQ (reference sequence). CDR3 nucleotides: TGTGCCAGCAGCCCTTTCTCAGGTCCTGGGGCCAACGTCCTGACTTTC. It is translated as CASSPFSGPGANVLTF. Full variable domain (outside the CDR3, taken from reference TRBV7-9 and TRBJ2-6): DTGVSQNPRHKITKRGQNVTFRCDPISEHNRLYWYRQTLGQGPEFLTYFQNEAQLEKSRLLSDRFSAERPKGSFSTLEIQRTEQGDSAMYLCASSPFSGPGANVLTFGAGSRLTVL.

This chain uses TRBV12-3 or TRBV12-4 with TRBJ2-1; D not resolved. V was pared by 3 bases and J by 11 bases, with 14 bases between. The CDR3 totals 13 residues. The CDR3 DNA sequence: TGTGCCAGCAGTTTCTCCAAGACTTATCAGCAGTTCTTC. Translating gives CASSFSKTYQQFF.

The chain carries TRBV3-1 (or the pseudogene TRBV3-2) and TRBJ2-5; tentatively, D is TRBD2 (6 bases). This CDR3 is 14 amino acids long. V shed 2 bases and J shed 2 bases, with 9 bases lying between them. Per the germline V gene, CDR1 is LGHDT and CDR2 is YNNKEL (reference sequence). CDR3 loop: CASSQPGVQETQYF. Written as DNA, the CDR3 is TGTGCCAGCAGCCAACCGGGAGTTCAAGAGACCCAGTACTTC.

This chain connects TRBV7-2 to TRBJ2-5; D is uncertain. V shed 2 bases and J shed 5 bases, with 12 bases lying between them. Germline V gene data show CDR1 as SGHTA and CDR2 as FQGNSA. CDR3 size: 14 residues. CDR3 amino acids: CASSLSWQRETQYF. The CDR3 DNA reads TGTGCCAGCAGCTTATCTTGGCAGAGGGAGACCCAGTACTTC.

In its sample, this clone was seen a few times. The J gene is TRBJ1-4, the V gene TRBV5-1; the D gene is possibly TRBD1 (6 bases). Deletions cut 4 bases from V and 8 bases from J, with 12 bases between. Germline CDR1 reads SGHRS; CDR2 reads YFSETQ. CDR3 length equals 13 residues. The DNA for the CDR3 is TGCGCCAGCAGCGAAGGACAGAGCGAAAAACTGTTTTTT. Amino acid sequence: CASSEGQSEKLFF.

The V and J genes are TRBV2 and TRBJ1-5; 7 bases are a match to TRBD1. Germline trimming cut 6 bases from V and 2 bases from J; bases unmatched to any gene: 7. The CDR3 totals 15 residues. CDR1 and CDR2 (germline): SNHLY, FYNNEI. The CDR3: CASRQTGQGNQPQHF. DNA of the CDR3: TGTGCCAGCAGACAGACAGGGCAGGGCAATCAGCCCCAGCATTTT.

The chain is built from TRBV19 and TRBJ1-1, with 11 bases that match TRBD1. V lost 6 bases to trimming and J lost 6 bases; unmatched junction nucleotides: 9. Germline CDR1 is LNHDA and CDR2 is SQIVND (reference sequence). The CDR3 length is 15 residues. DNA for the CDR3: TGTGCCAGTAGCCATGCGGGACAGGGGGTATCTGAAGCTTTCTTT. Its translation: CASSHAGQGVSEAFF.

The gene calls are TRBV18 and TRBJ1-2; D is possibly TRBD1 (6 bases). Trimming took 4 bases from V and 7 from J, leaving 10 bases between them. There are 12 residues in the CDR3. Germline V lookup: CDR1 KGHSH, CDR2 LQKENI. The CDR3 protein is CASSQGQIGYTF. CDR3 nucleotide sequence: TGTGCCAGCTCACAAGGACAGATTGGCTACACCTTC.

CDR3 amino acids: CASSQRTGEIYEQYF. For the CDR3, the DNA is TGCGCCAGCAGCCAAAGGACAGGGGAGATCTACGAGCAGTACTTC. The J gene is TRBJ2-7, the V gene TRBV4-1; 9 bases are a match to TRBD1. Germline V CDR1 and CDR2: MGHRA, YSYEKL. This CDR3 has 15 amino acids. Trimming cost V 2 bases and J 3 bases; bases outside gene matches: 5.

The genes are TRBV12-3 or TRBV12-4 and TRBJ2-3; the D gene is possibly TRBD1 (5 bases). This CDR3 spans 13 amino acids. V was trimmed by 5 bases and J by 4 bases, leaving 10 bases between them. The CDR3 region is CASSIQGADTQYF. CDR3 in DNA: TGTGCCAGCAGTATCCAGGGCGCAGATACGCAGTATTTT.

This clone turned up a few times. Other DNA sequences in the sample encode the same CDR3. CDR3 sequence reads: CASSPTGTGNSPLHF. CDR3 sequence (DNA): TGTGCCAGCAGCCCCACCGGGACAGGCAATTCACCCCTCCACTTT. The V and J genes are TRBV9 and TRBJ1-6; 8 positions agree with TRBD1. Trimming at V came to 4 bases and at J to 7 bases, leaving 7 bases not matched to a gene. Germline loops: CDR1 SGDLS, CDR2 YYNGEE. The CDR3 loop spans 15 amino acids.

The J gene is TRBJ1-6, the V gene TRBV15, with a possible D match to TRBD1 (5 bases). This CDR3 is built from 16 residues. The V end lost 8 bases, the J end lost 4 bases, and 18 bases lay between the germline ends. Germline lookup yields CDR1 LNHNV and CDR2 YYDKDF (reference sequence). CDR3 in amino acids: CATRQGGRHYNSPLHF. CDR3 nucleotide sequence: TGTGCCACCCGTCAGGGCGGCAGGCATTATAATTCACCCCTCCACTTT.

This chain connects TRBV5-5 to TRBJ1-6; 10 positions agree with TRBD1. The CDR3 length is 15 residues. Germline V gene sequence: CDR1 SGHKS, CDR2 YYEKEE (reference sequence). J was trimmed by 7 bases and V by 4 bases; bases with no gene match: 5. The DNA of the CDR3 is TGTGCCAGCAGCCAGAGGGACAGGGGAAATTCACCCCTCCACTTT. Amino acid sequence: CASSQRDRGNSPLHF. The full variable domain, rest sourced from reference TRBV5-5 and TRBJ1-6, is DAGVTQSPTHLIKTRGQQVTLRCSPISGHKSVSWYQQVLGQGPQFIFQYYEKEERGRGNFPDRFSARQFPNYSSELNVNALLLGDSALYLCASSQRDRGNSPLHFGNGTRLTVT.

In this sample, this clone turned up once. This sample includes further DNA sequences coding for the same CDR3. This sequence joins TRBV6-1 and TRBJ1-2; possibly TRBD1 for D (6 bases). V was pared by 1 base and J by 5 bases, with 8 bases between. The germline V gene has CDR1 MNHNS and CDR2 SASEGT. CDR3 length equals 13 residues. The CDR3 region is CASSEGRGYGYTF. Here the CDR3 DNA reads TGTGCCAGCAGTGAAGGAAGGGGGTATGGCTACACCTTC.

This rearrangement joins TRBV18 to TRBJ1-1; D unclear. The ends were cut back, 6 bases at V and 7 bases at J, with 18 bases in the middle. The CDR3 loop spans 14 amino acids. Germline V gene lookup returns CDR1 KGHSH and CDR2 LQKENI. The CDR3 loop reads CASSPLDGEGEAFF. The CDR3 region has the DNA TGTGCCAGCTCCCCGTTAGACGGGGAGGGTGAAGCTTTCTTT. The full variable domain, with the rest looked up from reference TRBV18 and TRBJ1-1, is NAGVMQNPRHLVRRRGQEARLRCSPMKGHSHVYWYRQLPEEGLKFMVYLQKENIIDESGMPKERFSAEFPKEGPSILRIQQVVRGDSAAYFCASSPLDGEGEAFFGQGTRLTVV.

The rearrangement uses TRBV7-9 and TRBJ2-2, with TRBD1 matching over 8 bases. The V segment lost 5 bases and the J segment 2 bases; nucleotides outside the gene matches: 4. The V gene's germline CDR1 is SEHNR and CDR2 FQNEAQ (reference sequence). The length of the CDR3 is 15 residues. The CDR3: CASSQGTGNTGELFF. DNA of the CDR3: TGTGCCAGCAGCCAAGGGACAGGAAACACCGGGGAGCTGTTTTTT.

The chain joins TRBV2 to TRBJ2-5; 10 nucleotides align to TRBD2. V was clipped by 2 bases and J by 2 bases; unmatched bases: 2. CDR1 and CDR2 (germline): SNHLY, FYNNEI. There are 15 residues in the CDR3. In DNA, the CDR3 is TGTGCCAGCAGTGAAATAGCGGGAGGACAAGAGACCCAGTACTTC. Translating gives CASSEIAGGQETQYF.

V usage is TRBV3-1 (or the pseudogene TRBV3-2) and J usage is TRBJ2-7; 10 bases align to TRBD1. In germline, CDR1 is LGHDT, CDR2 YNNKEL (reference sequence). This CDR3 region has 15 residues. Germline trimming cut 0 bases from V and 7 bases from J; bases unmatched to any gene: 6. CDR3 loop: CASSQEGTGVREQYF. The CDR3 bases are TGTGCCAGCAGCCAAGAAGGGACAGGGGTGCGAGAGCAGTACTTC.

The rearrangement joins TRBV7-9 to TRBJ1-2, with 11 nucleotides matching TRBD1. V lost 3 bases, J lost 6 bases, and 12 bases stayed unmatched. This CDR3 is 17 amino acids long. The V gene's germline CDR1 is SEHNR and CDR2 FQNEAQ (reference sequence). The CDR3 sequence: CASSFWTGGGNRDGYTF. In nucleotides, the CDR3 is TGTGCCAGCAGCTTTTGGACAGGGGGCGGTAATAGGGATGGCTACACCTTC.

The V and J genes are TRBV19 and TRBJ1-3; 7 bases are shared with TRBD1. The CDR3 is 15 amino acids. The J segment lost 0 bases and the V segment lost 8 bases, leaving 7 bases of the junction unmatched. The V gene's germline CDR1 is LNHDA and CDR2 SQIVND (reference sequence). In DNA, the CDR3 is TGTGCCAGTTCCACGGGACAGCTCTCTGGAAACACCATATATTTT. Protein product: CASSTGQLSGNTIYF.

The V gene is TRBV4-2, the J gene TRBJ1-2; D is unclear. Germline CDR1 reads LGHNA; CDR2 reads YNFKEQ. The CDR3 contains 14 residues. V lost 9 bases to trimming and J lost 4 bases, with 18 bases between them. The CDR3 nucleotides are TGTGCCAGTCCCGCCCTTGACAAGATCTATGGCTACACCTTC. It specifies CASPALDKIYGYTF.

In this sample, this clone turned up a few times. The rearrangement links TRBV2 to TRBJ1-1; no firm D call. This CDR3 spans 13 amino acids. Germline V gene data show CDR1 as SNHLY and CDR2 as FYNNEI. Trimming removed 4 bases from V and 1 base from J, with 7 bases in between. This CDR3 reads CASSGRQNTEAFF. As DNA, the CDR3 is TGTGCCAGCAGTGGTCGACAGAACACTGAAGCTTTCTTT.

This chain uses TRBV2 with TRBJ2-3; D may be TRBD1 (5 bases). The germline V gene encodes CDR1 SNHLY and CDR2 FYNNEI. The V end lost 11 bases, the J end lost 0 bases, and 12 bases lay between the germline ends. The CDR3 covers 13 residues. CDR3 nucleotide sequence: TGTGCCGAGGCAGGGTCTAGCACAGATACGCAGTATTTT. It codes for CAEAGSSTDTQYF.

J is TRBJ2-2 and V is TRBV19, with D possibly being TRBD1 (6 bases). The CDR3 sequence is 17 residues long. V was clipped by 6 bases and J by 1 base, with 18 bases between them. Germline V gene data show CDR1 as LNHDA and CDR2 as SQIVND (reference sequence). In DNA form, the CDR3 reads TGTGCCAGTAGGCTTGGGGGCCGGTCCCGGAACACCGGGGAGCTGTTTTTT. Amino acid sequence: CASRLGGRSRNTGELFF.

The rearrangement links TRBV9 to TRBJ1-3; D is possibly TRBD1 (6 bases). Germline values: CDR1 SGDLS, CDR2 YYNGEE. V lost 3 bases and J 4 bases, leaving 14 bases between the germline ends. The CDR3 consists of 15 residues. CDR3 coding DNA: TGTGCCAGCAGCGGGGTCCAGGGGATCGGAAACACCATATATTTT. It codes for CASSGVQGIGNTIYF.

Written as DNA, the CDR3 is TGCGCCAGCAGCCAAGCCCGGGACAGGGGGAATGAAAAACTGTTTTTT. Protein sequence: CASSQARDRGNEKLFF. The chain links TRBV4-3 to TRBJ1-4; the match to TRBD1 covers 11 bases. CDR3 length: 16 amino acids. Losses at the gene ends were 1 base for V and 5 bases for J; bases not matched to a gene: 3. The germline gives CDR1 LGHNA, CDR2 YSLEER.

This chain uses TRBV5-1 with TRBJ1-1; D uncertain. Germline-derived CDR1 and CDR2 are SGHRS and YFSETQ. This CDR3 has 14 amino acids. V was trimmed by 0 bases and J by 3 bases, leaving 9 bases between them. CDR3 sequence: CASSLEIGDTEAFF. The CDR3 DNA is TGCGCCAGCAGCTTGGAGATCGGGGACACTGAAGCTTTCTTT.